This T cell receptor beta chain was documented in a study of neurological immune-mediated disorders. The authors produced cDNA by 5'RACE using 10-nucleotide random UMIs. TCRdb called the 5' RACE reads again in MiXCR, with one record for every CDR3 protein. The table records about 79,000 distinct CDR3 sequences, about 14% of them present only once. Many counts were recorded for this clonotype. Its antigen is still unknown. Blood bank volunteers in Maryland, USA, served as healthy controls. The study built unsorted libraries from 2 million PBMCs kept at -80 C. General study points: HTLV-1-associated myelopathy had the most TCR clonal expansion, while multiple sclerosis had the least, a level that fell below healthy controls.

Germline CDR1 and CDR2: DFQATT and SNEGSKA (reference sequence). The CDR3 length is 14 residues. V gave up 0 bases and J gave up 4 bases, with 10 bases separating them. This sequence originates from a woman in her forties or fifties in good health. Sequencing was carried out using PBMCs. The V and J genes are TRBV20-1 and TRBJ2-4; no clear D gene. The CDR3 spells CSARDLAAKNIQYF. The CDR3 DNA is TGCAGTGCTAGAGATCTGGCAGCTAAAAACATTCAGTACTTC.